What follows are 32 T cell receptor beta chains derived from one specimen sequenced in a study of CD8 T cells in ankylosing spondylitis. Via MiXCR, TCRdb re-called the 5' RACE reads, giving one row per CDR3 protein. The table includes approximately 250,000 distinct CDR3 sequences, roughly a tenth detected once. Sequences were obtained from blood, either unsorted or a sorted T cell fraction (not recorded which). The receptor source for this set is a male donor with ankylosing spondylitis or in good health (not recorded which).

This clonotype has a handful of counts. This chain uses TRBV7-9 with TRBJ1-2, with unresolved D. The CDR3 length is 11 residues. CDR1 SEHNR and CDR2 FQNEAQ come from the germline V gene (reference sequence). V gave up 6 bases and J gave up 8 bases, with 10 bases separating them. This CDR3 reads CASREFGGYTF. The DNA for the CDR3 is TGTGCCAGCAGAGAATTCGGAGGCTACACCTTC.

This clonotype was counted at least ten times. The rearrangement links TRBV11-1 to TRBJ2-5, with no clear D. The CDR3 has 13 residues. Germline CDR1 reads SGHAT; CDR2 reads FQDESV (reference sequence). The ends were cut back, 5 bases at V and 4 bases at J, with 11 bases in the middle. In nucleotides, the CDR3 is TGTGCCAGCAGCAAACCGTGGGCAGAGACCCAGTACTTC. As protein: CASSKPWAETQYF. The full variable domain, its missing parts supplied by reference TRBV11-1 and TRBJ2-5, is EAEVAQSPRYKITEKSQAVAFWCDPISGHATLYWYRQILGQGPELLVQFQDESVVDDSQLPKDRFSAERLKGVDSTLKIQPAELGDSAMYLCASSKPWAETQYFGPGTRLLVL.

This clonotype was detected many times. The chain uses TRBV20-1 and TRBJ1-4, with D perhaps TRBD1 (5 bases). This CDR3 region has 12 residues. The V gene lost 2 bases and the J gene lost 5 bases, with 6 bases spanning the gap. CDR1 is DFQATT, CDR2 SNEGSKA, per germline (reference sequence). The CDR3 nucleotides read TGCAGTGCTAGAAAGGGGAATGAAAAACTGTTTTTT. Translation: CSARKGNEKLFF.

This chain links TRBV9 with TRBJ2-1; 8 bases match TRBD2. CDR1 is SGDLS, CDR2 YYNGEE, per germline. The CDR3 extends over 16 amino acids. Losses at the gene ends were 3 bases for V and 5 bases for J; bases not matched to a gene: 10. CDR3 residues: CASSARTSPSNNEQFF. In DNA, the CDR3 is TGTGCCAGCAGCGCCCGGACTAGCCCCTCGAACAATGAGCAGTTCTTC.

V usage is TRBV29-1 and J usage is TRBJ2-5; D not certain. V was pared by 4 bases and J by 4 bases, with 7 bases between. Germline values: CDR1 SQVTM, CDR2 ANQGSEA. This CDR3 contains 11 residues. CDR3 sequence reads: CSVAFGETQYF. CDR3 nucleotide sequence: TGCAGCGTTGCTTTCGGAGAGACCCAGTACTTC.

This clonotype was seen repeatedly, ten times or more. The chain couples TRBV6-1 to TRBJ2-2, with D perhaps TRBD1 (5 bases). Trimming took 9 bases from V and 6 from J, leaving 20 bases between them. The CDR3 spans 15 residues. Germline lookup yields CDR1 MNHNS and CDR2 SASEGT. The CDR3 loop is CASMGRWYGAGELFF. In nucleotides, the CDR3 is TGTGCCAGTATGGGGCGGTGGTACGGCGCCGGGGAGCTGTTTTTT.

The chain recombines TRBV5-1 with TRBJ2-3, with 9 nucleotides matching TRBD2. The length of the CDR3 is 16 residues. CDR1 is SGHRS and CDR2 is YFSETQ in the germline V gene. V was clipped by 0 bases and J by 3 bases; unmatched bases: 5. For the CDR3, the DNA is TGCGCCAGCAGCTTGGTTGCGGGGGGGAGTACAGATACGCAGTATTTT. It is translated as CASSLVAGGSTDTQYF.

This clonotype occurred many times. The V gene is TRBV4-2, the J gene TRBJ2-3, with 12 bases aligning to TRBD2. J gave up 6 bases and V 0 bases, and 7 bases lay outside the gene matches. The CDR3 totals 17 residues. Per germline, CDR1 LGHNA and CDR2 YNFKEQ. The CDR3 bases are TGTGCCAGCAGCCAAGATAAAGGACTAGCGGGGACGGATACGCAGTATTTT. Its protein is CASSQDKGLAGTDTQYF.

This clonotype has a count of ten or more. The rearrangement uses TRBV4-1 and TRBJ1-5; D gene ambiguous. There are 16 residues in the CDR3. CDR1 is MGHRA and CDR2 is YSYEKL in the germline V gene. V was cut by 2 bases and J by 2 bases, with 13 bases left in between. The CDR3 loop reads CASSQMESGGNQPQHF. The CDR3 DNA sequence: TGCGCCAGCAGCCAAATGGAATCTGGAGGCAATCAGCCCCAGCATTTT.

This clonotype appeared a few times. The CDR3 is CASSRPYGQGEEETQYF. The CDR3 coding sequence is TGTGCCAGCAGCCGACCCTATGGACAGGGGGAAGAAGAGACCCAGTACTTC. The rearrangement joins TRBV5-5 to TRBJ2-5; 10 nucleotides agree with TRBD1. Germline trimming cut 4 bases from V and 3 bases from J; bases unmatched to any gene: 12. This CDR3 has 17 amino acids. Per germline, CDR1 SGHKS and CDR2 YYEKEE (reference sequence).

This clonotype was seen repeatedly, ten times or more. The chain links TRBV2 to TRBJ2-7; D is possibly TRBD1 (5 bases). CDR1 and CDR2 (germline): SNHLY, FYNNEI. Trimming shortened V by 6 bases and J by 2 bases, and 14 bases separated the two germline ends. The CDR3 has 14 residues. The CDR3 loop reads CASRDGETAYEQYF. The CDR3 DNA reads as TGTGCCAGCAGGGACGGAGAGACAGCCTACGAGCAGTACTTC.

This clonotype came up many times. CDR3 residues: CASSWEGVVGYTF. CDR3 nucleotide sequence: TGTGCCAGCAGCTGGGAGGGAGTTGTCGGCTACACCTTC. The chain is built from TRBV7-2 and TRBJ1-2; no reliable D call. The CDR3 has 13 amino acids. The germline gives CDR1 SGHTA, CDR2 FQGNSA. Trimming removed 4 bases at V and 8 bases at J, with 14 bases between.

This clonotype was observed many times. The gene calls are TRBV4-1 and TRBJ2-7, with 7 bases fitting TRBD1. This CDR3 spans 13 amino acids. J lost 6 bases, V lost 1 base, and 3 bases had no gene match. CDR1 and CDR2 (germline): MGHRA, YSYEKL. CDR3 region: CASSQGQGGEQYF. Written as DNA, the CDR3 is TGCGCCAGCAGCCAAGGACAGGGCGGCGAGCAGTACTTC.

This clonotype has ten or more counts. V usage is TRBV5-1 and J usage is TRBJ1-2; no definite D call. Germline V gives CDR1 SGHRS, CDR2 YFSETQ. V was cut by 0 bases and J by 5 bases, with 14 bases left in between. The CDR3 runs 15 residues. The DNA of the CDR3 is TGCGCCAGCAGCTTGGCCGTGAAGAATGGATATGGCTACACCTTC. This translates into CASSLAVKNGYGYTF.

CDR3 bases: TGTGCCTGGAGTCTATACTCCGCGGGCAATCAGCCCCAGCATTTT. It encodes CAWSLYSAGNQPQHF. The chain recombines TRBV30 with TRBJ1-5; unclear D gene. Trimming removed 2 bases from V and 2 bases from J, with 13 bases in between. Germline V lookup: CDR1 GTSNPN, CDR2 SVGIG (reference sequence). There are 15 residues in the CDR3.

As to this clonotype: Relative to the germline gene, one junction end is altered; a read error may explain this. This chain connects TRBV20-1 to TRBJ2-3; D ambiguous. This CDR3 has 14 amino acids. Per germline, CDR1 DFQATT and CDR2 SNEGSKA (reference sequence). CDR3 bases: TGCAGTGCTAGAAATGGAGCCTACACAGATACACAGTATTTT. This sequence encodes CSARNGAYTDTQYF.

This clonotype was observed a few times. The genes are TRBV7-9 and TRBJ2-1; D is tentatively TRBD1 or TRBD2 (6 bases each). There are 15 residues in the CDR3. V was cut by 8 bases and J by 0 bases, with 14 bases left in between. CDR1 is SEHNR and CDR2 is FQNEAQ in the germline V gene (reference sequence). The CDR3 DNA follows: TGTGCCAGCGAGGGGGGCAGGAGCTCCTACAATGAGCAGTTCTTC. It specifies CASEGGRSSYNEQFF.

This clonotype occurred many times. V gene TRBV3-1 combines with J gene TRBJ2-5; 8 bases are shared with TRBD2. V was pared by 2 bases and J by 2 bases, with 4 bases of the junction left unmatched. CDR1 and CDR2 from the germline V gene are LGHDT and YNNKEL (reference sequence). CDR3 length: 15 amino acids. The CDR3 DNA sequence: TGTGCCAGCAGCCAAACTAGCGGAGTTCAAGAGACCCAGTACTTC. It specifies CASSQTSGVQETQYF.

This clonotype was counted at least ten times. The V gene is TRBV20-1, the J gene TRBJ2-1, with 7 bases aligning to TRBD2. Unmatched junction bases numbered 13, after V lost 0 bases and J lost 8 bases. CDR3 length: 16 amino acids. CDR1 is DFQATT, CDR2 SNEGSKA, per germline (reference sequence). The CDR3 sequence: CSARDRASGIRDEQFF. Here the CDR3 DNA reads TGCAGTGCTAGAGACCGAGCGAGCGGGATACGCGATGAGCAGTTCTTC.

There are many counts of this clonotype. The chain uses TRBV12-3 or TRBV12-4 and TRBJ1-5; 11 bases map to TRBD1. Trimming took 1 base from V and 7 from J; bases not matched to a gene: 0. The CDR3 runs 14 residues. The CDR3: CASSLGTGGQPQHF. For the CDR3, the DNA is TGTGCCAGCAGTTTAGGGACAGGGGGCCAGCCCCAGCATTTT.

As for this clonotype: A much larger clone is a single base away; this may be a read error. The chain links TRBV25-1 to TRBJ2-1; 7 bases fit TRBD2. The V segment lost 4 bases and the J segment 3 bases; nucleotides outside the gene matches: 6. The CDR3 totals 15 residues. Per germline, CDR1 MGHDK and CDR2 SYGVNS. The chain's CDR3 is CASSVTRDYYNEQFF. The DNA of the CDR3 is TGTGCCAGCAGTGTCACCCGGGACTACTACAATGAGCAGTTCTTC.

The V and J genes are TRBV30 and TRBJ2-6; D is possibly TRBD1 (5 bases). CDR3 size: 17 residues. In germline, CDR1 is GTSNPN, CDR2 SVGIG (reference sequence). Trimming removed 0 bases at V and 2 bases at J, with 14 bases between. The chain's CDR3 is CAWSVGQGPPGANVLTF. In nucleotides, the CDR3 is TGTGCCTGGAGTGTAGGGCAGGGCCCGCCTGGGGCCAACGTCCTGACTTTC.

The J gene is TRBJ2-7, the V gene TRBV6-5, with 7 nucleotides matching TRBD2. Germline CDR1 reads MNHEY; CDR2 reads SVGAGI. V gave up 6 bases and J gave up 7 bases; unmatched junction bases: 12. CDR3 length: 14 amino acids. The CDR3 is CASSYVAPGGEQYF. The CDR3 nucleotides read TGTGCCAGCAGCTACGTGGCTCCGGGGGGAGAGCAGTACTTC.

Turning to this clonotype: One junction end disagrees with the germline gene, perhaps due to a read error. The chain has TRBV12-3 or TRBV12-4 and TRBJ1-4; D call uncertain. CDR3 length equals 14 residues. The CDR3 loop reads CASSGEDSNEKLLF. In nucleotides, the CDR3 is TGTGCCAGCAGTGGAGAGGATTCTAATGAAAAACTGCTTTTT.

This clonotype was found many times. The gene calls are TRBV27 and TRBJ2-2; D might be TRBD1 (6 bases). There are 16 residues in the CDR3. Germline CDR1 reads MNHEY; CDR2 reads SMNVEV (reference sequence). With 5 bases removed from V and 7 bases from J, the gap between germline ends came to 20 bases. CDR3 loop: CASSLRATVGGGELFF. The DNA for the CDR3 is TGTGCCAGCAGTCTTCGGGCCACCGTAGGGGGCGGGGAGCTGTTTTTT.

This clonotype has a count of ten or more. J is TRBJ2-3 and V is TRBV7-6, with 9 bases identical to TRBD2. This CDR3 spans 15 amino acids. Germline V CDR1 and CDR2: SGHVS, FNYEAQ. Trimming removed 4 bases from V and 3 bases from J; junction bases left unmatched: 5. The CDR3 DNA is TGTGCCAGCAGCTCGGGACTAGCCAGGACAGATACGCAGTATTTT. As protein: CASSSGLARTDTQYF.

This clonotype was observed many times. The chain combines TRBV10-3 with TRBJ1-2; TRBD1 might be the D (5 bases). The ends were cut back, 8 bases at V and 0 bases at J, with 10 bases in the middle. Germline values: CDR1 ENHRY, CDR2 SYGVKD. The CDR3 consists of 13 residues. The CDR3 is CAIRAGPNYGYTF. The CDR3, as DNA: TGTGCCATCCGGGCAGGGCCTAACTATGGCTACACCTTC.

This clonotype was picked up many times. The chain carries TRBV6-1 and TRBJ2-5; the D is unclear. The CDR3 contains 14 residues. The V end lost 7 bases, the J end lost 1 base, and 13 bases lay between the germline ends. The germline gives CDR1 MNHNS, CDR2 SASEGT. CDR3 region: CASMGGTFQETQYF. DNA of the CDR3: TGTGCCAGCATGGGCGGCACCTTCCAAGAGACCCAGTACTTC.

This clonotype was counted at least ten times. V usage is TRBV12-3 or TRBV12-4 and J usage is TRBJ1-1; D possibly corresponds to TRBD1 (6 bases). The CDR3 is 15 residues long. The ends were cut back, 6 bases at V and 4 bases at J, with 18 bases in the middle. In nucleotides, the CDR3 is TGTGCCAGCAGCTCACACCAACAGGGAGTCACTGAAGCTTTCTTT. Residues: CASSSHQQGVTEAFF.

Turning to this clonotype: A much larger clonotype is one base distant, so this may be a read error. This sequence joins TRBV29-1 and TRBJ2-5; D is unresolved. Germline CDR1 reads SQVTM; CDR2 reads ANQGSEA. Deletions cut 4 bases from V and 3 bases from J, with 9 bases between. The CDR3 runs 12 residues. DNA for the CDR3: TGCAGCGTTGCCGAGCCTGAAGAGACCCAGTACTTC. As protein: CSVAEPEETQYF.

The genes are TRBV9 and TRBJ2-5; D gene ambiguous. The CDR3 covers 17 residues. Trimming pared 0 bases from V and 5 bases from J, leaving 20 bases between. Germline CDR1 SGDLS, CDR2 YYNGEE. The CDR3 region is CASSVESARSFQETQYF. CDR3 DNA sequence: TGTGCCAGCAGCGTAGAGAGTGCCCGATCCTTTCAGGAGACCCAGTACTTC.

This clonotype was recorded many times. J is TRBJ1-2 and V is TRBV12-3 or TRBV12-4; 9 bases agree with TRBD1. The CDR3 is made up of 12 amino acids. J was trimmed by 7 bases and V by 6 bases; bases with no gene match: 3. The CDR3 DNA is TGTGCCAGCAGAGGGACAGGGCCTGGCTACACCTTC. Protein sequence: CASRGTGPGYTF.